A selection of T cell receptor beta chains follows, all from one sample in a study of blood T cell repertoires in COVID-19. The protocol was immunoSEQ multiplex PCR, while the TCRdb copy is restricted to in-frame clones and leaves out a portion. The sample holds about 270,000 clones, approximately 90% seen once. Sequencing input: PBMCs or T cells enriched from blood (not recorded which). These receptors originate from a woman in her forties or fifties who had recovered from COVID-19. Both conserved end residues are part of each CDR3. A D gene is named only where the DNA matches it firmly. Not all rows give a size; the values are once, few, many and, for expanded clones, a class.

d_gene | j_gene | abundance | v_gene | CDR3aa | CDR3nt
TRBD2 | TRBJ2-2 | - | TRBV6-4 | CASSDSAGGSGELFF | TGTGCCAGCAGTGACTCCGCGGGAGGGTCCGGGGAGCTGTTTTTT
TRBD1 | TRBJ2-6 | once | TRBV7-2 | CASSLGTGRSGANVLTF | TGTGCCAGCAGCTTAGGGACAGGGCGCTCTGGGGCCAACGTCCTGACTTTC
TRBD1 | TRBJ1-2 | - | TRBV7-2 | CASSTMTGNYGYTF | TGTGCCAGCAGCACCATGACAGGGAACTATGGCTACACCTTC
TRBD1 | TRBJ2-7 | - | TRBV7-8 | CASSLVPTQGAYEQYF | TGTGCCAGCAGCTTAGTCCCGACCCAGGGGGCCTACGAGCAGTACTTC
TRBD2 | TRBJ2-2 | - | TRBV19 | CASTMVWEGSGELFF | TGTGCCAGTACCATGGTGTGGGAGGGCTCCGGGGAGCTGTTTTTT
TRBD2 | TRBJ2-2 | - | TRBV9 | CASSVGLAGVVTGELFF | TGTGCCAGCAGCGTGGGACTAGCGGGAGTTGTCACCGGGGAGCTGTTTTTT
- | TRBJ2-7 | - | TRBV3-1/TRBV3-2 | CASSQDFAGGEQYF | TGTGCCAGCAGCCAAGATTTCGCAGGTGGCGAGCAGTACTTC
TRBD1 | TRBJ1-5 | - | TRBV9 | CASSAGQNSNQPQHF | TGTGCCAGCAGCGCGGGACAGAATAGCAATCAGCCCCAGCATTTT
TRBD2 | TRBJ2-5 | - | TRBV3-1/TRBV3-2 | CASSRKISASGRQETQYF | TGTGCCAGCAGCCGAAAGATATCGGCTAGCGGGAGGCAAGAGACCCAGTACTTC
- | TRBJ2-1 | - | TRBV5-6 | CASSRTGDYNEQFF | TGTGCCAGCAGCCGGACGGGAGACTACAATGAGCAGTTCTTC
TRBD2 | TRBJ2-5 | - | TRBV5-6 | CASSSLTSGRTYQETQYF | TGTGCCAGCAGCTCCTTGACTAGCGGGAGGACGTACCAAGAGACCCAGTACTTC
- | TRBJ2-7 | - | TRBV5-4 | CASSLDRRYEQYF | TGTGCCAGCAGCTTGGACAGGCGCTACGAGCAGTACTTC
TRBD2 | TRBJ2-1 | - | TRBV11-2 | CASSFGTSGVYNEQFF | TGTGCCAGCAGCTTTGGGACTAGCGGGGTATACAATGAGCAGTTCTTC
- | TRBJ2-7 | - | TRBV18 | CASSPSRGSSYEQYF | TGTGCCAGCTCACCATCGCGGGGCAGCTCCTACGAGCAGTACTTC
- | TRBJ2-1 | - | TRBV15 | CATSRVYSEPLF | TGTGCCACCAGCAGAGTGTATAGCGAGCCCCTCTTC
- | TRBJ2-5 | - | TRBV5-1 | CASSNPQDRPHF | TGCGCCAGCAGCAACCCGCAGGATAGGCCCCACTTC
- | TRBJ2-2 | - | TRBV3-1/TRBV3-2 | CASSPGQKNTGELFF | TGTGCCAGCAGCCCCGGACAGAAGAACACCGGGGAGCTGTTTTTT
- | TRBJ2-3 | - | TRBV27 | CASSSRFFAPTDTQYF | TGTGCCAGCAGTTCCCGGTTTTTTGCGCCCACAGATACGCAGTATTTT
TRBD1 | TRBJ2-1 | - | TRBV27 | CASTRGRVYNEQFF | TGTGCCAGCACCAGGGGGCGGGTATACAATGAGCAGTTCTTC
TRBD2 | TRBJ2-7 | - | TRBV5-6 | CASSLPLAGSYEQYF | TGTGCCAGCAGCTTACCGCTAGCGGGATCTTACGAGCAGTACTTC
TRBD1 | TRBJ1-3 | - | TRBV18 | CASSPGDRAVNTIYF | TGTGCCAGCTCACCGGGGGACAGGGCGGTGAACACCATATATTTT
- | TRBJ1-2 | - | TRBV2 | CASGIVAGYGYTF | TGTGCCAGTGGTATCGTGGCAGGCTATGGCTACACCTTC
- | TRBJ1-2 | - | TRBV9 | CASSVGGGVYGYTF | TGTGCCAGCAGCGTAGGTGGAGGGGTATATGGCTACACCTTC
- | TRBJ1-6 | - | TRBV27 | CASSLLREKDSPLHF | TGTGCCAGCAGTTTATTACGGGAAAAAGATTCACCCCTCCACTTT